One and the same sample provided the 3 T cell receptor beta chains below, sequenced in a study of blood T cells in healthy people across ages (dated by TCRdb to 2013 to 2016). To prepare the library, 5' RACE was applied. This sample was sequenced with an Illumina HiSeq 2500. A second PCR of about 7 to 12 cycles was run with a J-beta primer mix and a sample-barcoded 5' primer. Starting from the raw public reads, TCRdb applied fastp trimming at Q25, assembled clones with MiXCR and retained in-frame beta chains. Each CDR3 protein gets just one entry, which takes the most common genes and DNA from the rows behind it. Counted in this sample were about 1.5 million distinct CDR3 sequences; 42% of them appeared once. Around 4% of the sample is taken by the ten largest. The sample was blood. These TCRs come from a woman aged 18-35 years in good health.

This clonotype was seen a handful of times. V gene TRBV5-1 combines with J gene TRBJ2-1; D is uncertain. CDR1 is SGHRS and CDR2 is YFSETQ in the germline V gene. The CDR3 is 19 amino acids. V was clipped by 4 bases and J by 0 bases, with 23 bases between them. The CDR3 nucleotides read TGCGCCAGCAGCCCAAAAGAGACACCAGGTTATAGCTCCTACAATGAGCAGTTCTTC. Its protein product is CASSPKETPGYSSYNEQFF.

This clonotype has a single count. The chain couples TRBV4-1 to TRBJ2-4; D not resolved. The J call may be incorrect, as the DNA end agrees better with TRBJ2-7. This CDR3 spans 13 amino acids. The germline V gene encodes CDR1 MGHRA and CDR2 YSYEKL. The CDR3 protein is CASSQDRNYEQYF. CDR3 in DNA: TGCGCCAGCAGCCAGGATCGGAACTACGAGCAGTACTTC.

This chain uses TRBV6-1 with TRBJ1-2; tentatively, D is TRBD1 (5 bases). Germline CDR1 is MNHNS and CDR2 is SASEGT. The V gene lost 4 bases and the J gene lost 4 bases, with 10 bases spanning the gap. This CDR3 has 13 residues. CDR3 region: CASSATDPYGYTF. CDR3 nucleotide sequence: TGTGCCAGCAGTGCGACAGACCCCTATGGCTACACCTTC.